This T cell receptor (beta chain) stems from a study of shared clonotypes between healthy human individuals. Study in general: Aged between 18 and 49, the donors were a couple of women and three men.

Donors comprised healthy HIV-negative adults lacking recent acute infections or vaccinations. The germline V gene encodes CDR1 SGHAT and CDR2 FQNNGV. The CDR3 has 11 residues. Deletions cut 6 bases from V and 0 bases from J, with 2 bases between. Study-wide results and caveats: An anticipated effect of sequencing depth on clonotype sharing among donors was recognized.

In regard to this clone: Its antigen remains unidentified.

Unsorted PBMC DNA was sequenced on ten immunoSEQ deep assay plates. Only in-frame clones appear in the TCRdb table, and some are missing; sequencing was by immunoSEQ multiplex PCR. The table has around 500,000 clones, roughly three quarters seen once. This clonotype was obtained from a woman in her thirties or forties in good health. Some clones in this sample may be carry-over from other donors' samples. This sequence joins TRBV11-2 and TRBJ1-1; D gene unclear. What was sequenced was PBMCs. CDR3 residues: CASSMNTEAFF. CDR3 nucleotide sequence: TGTGCCAGCAGTATGAACACTGAAGCTTTCTTT.